This T cell receptor (beta chain) was recovered during a study of cytomegalovirus exposure and HLA in healthy donors. The V and J ends lost 2 bases and 7 bases, in that order; junction bases with no gene match: 8. CDR1 is ENHRY and CDR2 is SYGVKD in the germline V gene. CDR3 length: 17 amino acids. Whole-study findings and limits: It was likely that a cluster of highly shared sequence variants was a sequencing artifact. The only immune exposure information that was available was CMV serostatus.

Comments on this clone: What it binds is unknown.

At the time of sampling, donors were nominally healthy, though unrecorded immune exposures were likely. The PCR employed 60 Vbeta primers together with 13 Jbeta primers. Sequencing was performed with immunoSEQ multiplex PCR; in TCRdb, only in-frame clones are kept and a portion is missing. Of about 180,000 clones listed, over 70% are singletons. Sequenced input: PBMCs. The chain recombines TRBV10-3 with TRBJ2-1; 13 positions match TRBD2. The clonotype comes from a boy aged 2 to 9 in good health and CMV-seronegative. CDR3 in amino acids: CAISETITSGGANEQFF. The CDR3 coding sequence is TGTGCCATCAGTGAGACAATAACTAGCGGGGGGGCGAATGAGCAGTTCTTC.